The rows below give T cell receptor beta chains drawn from one sample of a study of blood T cell repertoires in COVID-19. The protocol was immunoSEQ multiplex PCR, while the TCRdb copy is restricted to in-frame clones and leaves out a portion. Of fewer than 200,000 clones listed, 74% were seen once; the top ten hold 2.5% to 3.5%. Material for sequencing was peripheral blood. These TCRs come from an elderly woman with acute or convalescent COVID-19. CDR3s include the opening cysteine and the closing phenylalanine or tryptophan. The D gene is left open where the match is weak. Some rows have no size entry. The others give once, few or many, or a class for an expanded clone.

TRBJ2-2	-	-	TRBV11-2	CASSRSTNTGELFF	TGTGCCAGCAGCCGAAGCACGAACACCGGGGAGCTGTTTTTT
TRBJ2-2	-	-	TRBV7-8	CASSGGTNTGELFF	TGTGCCAGCAGCGGGGGGACGAACACCGGGGAGCTGTTTTTT
TRBJ2-7	-	-	TRBV18	CASSPNRDGEQYF	TGTGCCAGCTCACCAAACAGGGACGGCGAGCAGTACTTC
TRBJ2-5	TRBD2	-	TRBV2	CASASGSNRAETQYF	TGTGCCAGCGCTAGCGGGAGTAATCGGGCAGAGACCCAGTACTTC
TRBJ2-5	TRBD2	-	TRBV7-2	CASRPPGLAGQETQYF	TGTGCCAGCAGACCTCCGGGACTAGCGGGACAAGAGACCCAGTACTTC
TRBJ2-1	TRBD2	-	TRBV5-1	CASSARTSGTYNEQFF	TGCGCCAGCAGCGCCCGGACTAGCGGCACCTACAATGAGCAGTTCTTC
TRBJ2-2	-	-	TRBV9	CASSRTLDRNTGELFF	TGTGCCAGCAGTCGAACTCTAGACAGGAACACCGGGGAGCTGTTTTTT
TRBJ2-3	-	-	TRBV6-5	CASSQAAGLTDTQYF	TGTGCCAGCAGCCAAGCGGCGGGATTAACAGATACGCAGTATTTT
TRBJ2-1	TRBD1	-	TRBV7-9	CASRPITGGSYNEQFF	TGTGCCAGCAGACCTATCACAGGGGGATCCTACAATGAGCAGTTCTTC
TRBJ2-1	-	-	TRBV7-9	CASSQLTERSSYNEQFF	TGTGCCAGCAGCCAACTGACAGAACGGTCGAGCTACAATGAGCAGTTCTTC
TRBJ2-7	-	-	TRBV28	CASSPPGLHYEQYF	TGTGCCAGCAGTCCCCCGGGACTCCACTACGAGCAGTACTTC
TRBJ1-2	TRBD1	-	TRBV20-1	CSADRVNGYTF	TGCAGTGCTGACAGGGTCAATGGCTACACCTTC
TRBJ1-1	-	-	TRBV10-3	CAISESRQPNTEAFF	TGTGCCATCAGTGAGTCGAGACAGCCGAACACTGAAGCTTTCTTT
TRBJ1-1	TRBD1	few	TRBV6-5	CASSPRGQGGTEAFF	TGTGCCAGCAGTCCCCGCGGACAGGGGGGGACTGAAGCTTTCTTT
TRBJ2-3	TRBD1	-	TRBV6-5	CASRSDRGSTDTQYF	TGTGCCAGCAGGTCGGACAGGGGTAGTACAGATACGCAGTATTTT
TRBJ2-7	-	-	TRBV28	CASSSQKEGDYEQYF	TGTGCCAGCAGTTCCCAAAAAGAAGGAGACTACGAGCAGTACTTC
TRBJ1-4	-	-	TRBV5-1	CASSPPAEGKLFF	TGCGCCAGCAGCCCCCCCGCCGAGGGAAAACTGTTTTTT
TRBJ1-2	TRBD1	-	TRBV28	CASRVGQGATPYGYTF	TGTGCCAGCAGGGTGGGACAGGGGGCGACACCCTATGGCTACACCTTC
TRBJ2-1	-	-	TRBV7-2	CASSPWTNNEQFF	TGTGCCAGCAGCCCCTGGACTAACAATGAGCAGTTCTTC
TRBJ1-3	TRBD1	-	TRBV10-2	CASSEPGTGGDTIYF	TGCGCCAGCAGTGAGCCCGGGACAGGGGGGGACACCATATATTTT
TRBJ2-1	TRBD2	-	TRBV9	CASSVDAGGHNEQFF	TGTGCCAGCAGCGTAGATGCGGGAGGGCACAATGAGCAGTTCTTC
TRBJ2-1	TRBD2	-	TRBV11-2	CASSTIRGSGRGNEQFF	TGTGCCAGCAGCACCATTCGGGGTAGCGGGAGGGGTAATGAGCAGTTCTTC
TRBJ2-1	TRBD2	-	TRBV19	CASSSSLAGGGYNEQFF	TGTGCCAGTAGTTCTTCCTTAGCGGGAGGGGGGTACAATGAGCAGTTCTTC
TRBJ1-1	-	once	TRBV14	CASSQEWQPRAFF	TGTGCCAGCAGCCAAGAATGGCAGCCGAGGGCTTTCTTT
TRBJ2-7	TRBD1	few	TRBV18	CASSTGTAYEQYF	TGTGCCAGCTCAACCGGGACAGCCTACGAGCAGTACTTC
TRBJ1-4	TRBD1	-	TRBV28	CASSFTGTGDEKLFF	TGTGCCAGCAGTTTCACCGGGACAGGAGATGAAAAACTGTTTTTT
TRBJ1-2	-	few	TRBV24-1	CATSEGSGSGARGYTF	TGTGCCACCAGTGAAGGGTCGGGATCAGGGGCAAGGGGCTACACCTTC
TRBJ2-1	TRBD1	few	TRBV7-3	CASSLGTGTGGFNEQFF	TGTGCCAGCAGCTTAGGGACCGGGACAGGGGGTTTCAATGAGCAGTTCTTC
TRBJ1-2	-	-	TRBV28	CASRITANYGYTF	TGTGCCAGCAGAATAACAGCAAACTATGGCTACACCTTC
TRBJ2-3	TRBD2	many	TRBV6-2/TRBV6-3	CASSPGLAQSDTQYF	TGTGCCAGCAGCCCCGGACTAGCCCAATCAGATACGCAGTATTTT
TRBJ2-3	TRBD1	-	TRBV6-5	CASRQGFGTDTQYF	TGTGCCAGCAGACAGGGGTTCGGAACAGATACGCAGTATTTT
TRBJ1-1	-	-	TRBV6-6	CASSYGEENTEAFF	TGTGCCAGCAGTTACGGGGAGGAGAACACTGAAGCTTTCTTT
TRBJ1-6	TRBD1	-	TRBV5-1	CASSLGQGSYNSPLHF	TGCGCCAGCAGCTTGGGACAGGGTTCCTATAATTCACCCCTCCACTTT
TRBJ2-7	-	-	TRBV18	CASSPAGSYEQYF	TGTGCCAGCTCACCGGCGGGCTCCTACGAGCAGTACTTC
TRBJ2-5	TRBD1	-	TRBV19	CASSPQGAEGETQYF	TGTGCCAGTAGTCCCCAGGGGGCAGAAGGAGAGACCCAGTACTTC
TRBJ2-1	TRBD1	-	TRBV27	CASSLGLGRGHGEQFF	TGTGCCAGCAGTTTAGGGTTAGGCAGGGGGCATGGTGAGCAGTTCTTC
TRBJ2-2	-	few	TRBV5-1	CASSFQGANTGELFF	TGCGCCAGCAGCTTCCAGGGCGCGAACACCGGGGAGCTGTTTTTT
TRBJ2-3	TRBD2	-	TRBV6-7	CARWGGGGWAGAHTDTQYF	TGTGCCCGCTGGGGTGGGGGGGGGTGGGCCGGGGCCCACACAGATACGCAGTATTTT
TRBJ2-2	TRBD1	-	TRBV10-3	CATWGGQGPTGELFF	TGTGCCACCTGGGGAGGACAGGGACCCACCGGGGAGCTGTTTTTT
TRBJ2-3	-	once	TRBV5-1	CASSLVLVGTDTQYF	TGCGCCAGCAGCTTGGTTCTAGTCGGCACAGATACGCAGTATTTT
TRBJ1-6	TRBD1	-	TRBV4-3	CASSQGPGGRDSPLHF	TGCGCCAGCAGCCAAGGGCCAGGGGGCAGGGATTCACCCCTCCACTTT
TRBJ1-4	-	-	TRBV4-3	CASSQDRVGEGEKLFF	TGCGCCAGCAGCCAAGATCGGGTAGGGGAAGGTGAAAAACTGTTTTTT
TRBJ2-7	-	-	TRBV19	CASSILATSTVYEQYF	TGTGCCAGTAGTATTTTGGCTACTAGCACGGTGTACGAGCAGTACTTC